This TCR beta chain appears in the sequencing data of a study of blood T cell repertoires in COVID-19. Looking at the study overall: PBMCs, B-cell-depleted T cells, or T cells were the source of the cDNA or gDNA that made up the material.

TCRdb's copy holds only in-frame clones and misses some; the assay was immunoSEQ multiplex PCR. The repertoire holds around 250,000 clones, with 85% as singletons. Per germline, CDR1 LGHDT and CDR2 YNNKEL (reference sequence). Trimming removed 1 base at V and 9 bases at J, with 13 bases between. This CDR3 is 13 amino acids long. The chain has TRBV3-1 (or the pseudogene TRBV3-2) and TRBJ2-7; TRBD2 might be the D (5 bases). This receptor was taken from a woman aged 45-65 years with acute COVID-19. Sequencing input: PBMCs or T cells enriched from blood (not recorded which). CDR3 coding DNA: TGTGCCAGCAGCCAAGCCCGCCGGGAAGGGCAGTACTTC. It is translated as CASSQARREGQYF.